The 3 T cell receptor beta chains listed next were all sequenced from one sample in a study of cytomegalovirus exposure and HLA in healthy donors. The study ran its PCR with 60 Vbeta and 13 Jbeta primers. Measured with immunoSEQ multiplex PCR; TCRdb has only the in-frame clones, and not every one. The sample carries 110,000 to 150,000 clones, around 75% recorded once. The specimen was PBMCs. The receptors were sampled from a woman aged 40 to 55 in good health and CMV-seronegative.

The chain employs TRBV19 and TRBJ2-7; D is perhaps TRBD2 (6 bases). The V end was cut by 3 bases, the J end by 6 bases, with 12 bases between. Germline V CDR1 and CDR2: LNHDA, SQIVND (reference sequence). This CDR3 comprises 13 residues. CDR3 bases: TGTGCCAGTAGTATTGCCCTCGGGGGCGAGCAGTACTTC. It encodes CASSIALGGEQYF.

The genes are TRBV28 and TRBJ2-3; 9 bases align to TRBD2. This CDR3 is 17 amino acids long. CDR1 and CDR2 from the germline V gene are MDHEN and SYDVKM. V shed 2 bases, J shed 0 bases, and the junction held 6 bases outside the gene matches. This CDR3 reads CASSLVGLAGSTDTQYF. The CDR3 region has the DNA TGTGCCAGCAGTTTAGTGGGGCTAGCGGGGAGCACAGATACGCAGTATTTT.

The chain carries TRBV6-6 and TRBJ2-5, with D perhaps matching TRBD2 (6 bases). The CDR3 extends over 13 amino acids. CDR1 and CDR2 (germline): MNHNY, SVGAGI (reference sequence). The V and J ends lost 10 bases and 5 bases respectively, with 17 bases between them. CDR3 residues: CATVGGLSETQYF. Here the CDR3 DNA reads TGTGCCACCGTCGGGGGATTATCCGAGACCCAGTACTTC.